Listed here are 26 T cell receptor beta chains from one sample, sequenced in a study of blood T cell repertoires in COVID-19. Clones were read by immunoSEQ multiplex PCR, and TCRdb kept only the in-frame ones, dropping some. The table shows approximately 31,000 clones, with around 93% occurring only once. Specimen: peripheral blood. These receptors came from a human donor with active COVID-19. The donor label of this sample is uncertain.

CDR3 loop: CASSHTSGKEDEQFF. CDR3 coding DNA: TGCGCCAGCAGCCATACTAGCGGGAAAGAGGATGAGCAGTTCTTC. This chain links TRBV5-1 with TRBJ2-1, with 10 bases that match TRBD2. The CDR3 is 15 amino acids. V lost 4 bases and J lost 8; bases outside the gene matches: 9. Germline CDR1 is SGHRS and CDR2 is YFSETQ.

This clone has more than one count but fewer than ten. The V gene is TRBV6-2 or TRBV6-3, the J gene TRBJ1-2; D is ambiguous. The CDR3 is made up of 15 amino acids. CDR1 is MNHEY and CDR2 is SVGEGT in the germline V gene. The germline V and J ends were trimmed by 0 bases and 4 bases, with 12 bases remaining between them. CDR3 loop: CASSYSDGSVYGYTF. In DNA, the CDR3 is TGTGCCAGCAGTTACTCAGACGGGTCTGTCTATGGCTACACCTTC.

Details on this clone: Other DNA sequences from this sample encode an identical CDR3 as well. This chain links TRBV7-9 with TRBJ2-5, with 9 bases lining up with TRBD1. The CDR3 is 17 amino acids. The V gene's germline CDR1 is SEHNR and CDR2 FQNEAQ (reference sequence). V gave up 4 bases and J gave up 2 bases; unmatched junction bases: 11. As DNA, the CDR3 is TGTGCCAGCAGCTCGCCCTTCACAGGGGGCCGACAAGAGACCCAGTACTTC. Protein product: CASSSPFTGGRQETQYF. The full variable domain, rest sourced from reference TRBV7-9 and TRBJ2-5, is DTGVSQNPRHKITKRGQNVTFRCDPISEHNRLYWYRQTLGQGPEFLTYFQNEAQLEKSRLLSDRFSAERPKGSFSTLEIQRTEQGDSAMYLCASSSPFTGGRQETQYFGPGTRLLVL.

The rearrangement uses TRBV5-6 and TRBJ1-5; D is possibly TRBD1 (6 bases). Looked up from germline, CDR1 is SGHDT and CDR2 is YYEEEE. Deletions cut 4 bases from V and 3 bases from J, with 20 bases between. The CDR3 spans 17 residues. CDR3 bases: TGTGCCAGCAGCCTAGGGGGAGGGGCGCAGGACAATCAGCCCCAGCATTTT. This codes for CASSLGGGAQDNQPQHF.

The chain joins TRBV6-2 or TRBV6-3 to TRBJ2-7, with 14 bases lining up with TRBD2. J was trimmed by 2 bases and V by 2 bases; bases with no gene match: 5. Germline assignment: CDR1 MNHEY and CDR2 SVGEGT. The CDR3 covers 17 residues. CDR3 coding DNA: TGTGCCAGCAGTTACGGGACTAGCGGGAGCGGAGCCTACGAGCAGTACTTC. It specifies CASSYGTSGSGAYEQYF.

The V gene is TRBV27, the J gene TRBJ2-1; 7 bases match TRBD2. CDR1 and CDR2 from the germline V gene are MNHEY and SMNVEV (reference sequence). Trimming took 5 bases from V and 1 from J; bases not matched to a gene: 5. The CDR3 is 15 amino acids. The CDR3 sequence is CASSPTSASYNEQFF. The CDR3, as DNA: TGTGCCAGCAGTCCTACTAGCGCATCCTACAATGAGCAGTTCTTC.

The CDR3 nucleotides are TGTGCCACCTCGGCGGCTAGTCGCGGGGAGCTGTTTTTT. Translating gives CATSAASRGELFF. The V and J genes are TRBV6-6 and TRBJ2-2; D unresolved. Deletions cut 10 bases from V and 7 bases from J, with 16 bases between. The CDR3 sequence is 13 residues long. Germline CDR1 reads MNHNY; CDR2 reads SVGAGI (reference sequence).

This clone occurred a few times. Here the CDR3 reads CASRKGLAGKETQYF. In DNA, the CDR3 is TGTGCCAGCAGAAAAGGACTAGCGGGGAAGGAGACCCAGTACTTC. This chain links TRBV7-2 with TRBJ2-5; 12 bases map to TRBD2. Germline assignment: CDR1 SGHTA and CDR2 FQGNSA. The CDR3 spans 15 residues. With V trimmed by 6 bases and J by 5 bases, 7 bases remained unmatched.

The CDR3 bases are TGTGCCAGCAGTTACTCCGGGGTTTCCTACGAGCAGTACTTC. Protein sequence: CASSYSGVSYEQYF. The V and J genes are TRBV6-6 and TRBJ2-7; D is perhaps TRBD2 (5 bases). Trimming pared 0 bases from V and 1 base from J, leaving 7 bases between. There are 14 residues in the CDR3. Germline-derived CDR1 and CDR2 are MNHNY and SVGAGI (reference sequence).

The CDR3 loop is CASSLERTGELFF. In DNA form, the CDR3 reads TGTGCCAGCAGCTTGGAGAGAACCGGGGAGCTGTTTTTT. This chain uses TRBV5-5 with TRBJ2-2, with no clear D. This CDR3 is 13 amino acids long. Between the trimmed V and J ends, which lost 0 bases and 5 bases, there was a span of 5 bases. The germline V gene has CDR1 SGHKS and CDR2 YYEKEE (reference sequence).

This clone was observed a single time. The chain joins TRBV7-2 to TRBJ2-1; TRBD1 might be the D (5 bases). The germline CDR1 and CDR2 sequences are SGHTA and FQGNSA. The CDR3 totals 15 residues. The V end was cut by 3 bases, the J end by 6 bases, with 15 bases between. CDR3 DNA sequence: TGTGCCAGCAGCTTGTCCCAGGGCTATATCAATGAGCAGTTCTTC. Translating it yields CASSLSQGYINEQFF.

J is TRBJ1-2 and V is TRBV24-1, with 10 nucleotides matching TRBD1. Germline CDR1 is KGHDR and CDR2 is SFDVKD. V was clipped by 9 bases and J by 8 bases; unmatched bases: 8. The CDR3 runs 13 residues. The CDR3 reads CATSRGQGRGYTF. CDR3 DNA: TGTGCCACCTCTAGGGGACAGGGGCGAGGCTACACCTTC.

The chain couples TRBV19 to TRBJ2-5, with 11 nucleotides matching TRBD2. V was clipped by 1 base and J by 2 bases; unmatched bases: 3. CDR3 size: 16 residues. CDR1 LNHDA and CDR2 SQIVND come from the germline V gene (reference sequence). The CDR3 region has the DNA TGTGCCAGTAGTATAGCCACTAGCGGGGGTCAAGAGACCCAGTACTTC. This gives the protein CASSIATSGGQETQYF. The full variable domain, in which reference TRBV19 and TRBJ2-5 provide the parts outside the CDR3, is DGGITQSPKYLFRKEGQNVTLSCEQNLNHDAMYWYRQDPGQGLRLIYYSQIVNDFQKGDIAEGYSVSREKKESFPLTVTSAQKNPTAFYLCASSIATSGGQETQYFGPGTRLLVL.

The chain carries TRBV7-9 and TRBJ1-1; D is unresolved. The ends were cut back, 1 base at V and 1 base at J, with 7 bases in the middle. The CDR3 extends over 14 amino acids. Germline V CDR1 and CDR2: SEHNR, FQNEAQ (reference sequence). The CDR3 sequence: CASSLGQANTEAFF. CDR3 bases: TGTGCCAGCAGCTTAGGGCAGGCGAACACTGAAGCTTTCTTT. Filled out from reference TRBV7-9 and TRBJ1-1, the complete variable domain reads DTGVSQNPRHKITKRGQNVTFRCDPISEHNRLYWYRQTLGQGPEFLTYFQNEAQLEKSRLLSDRFSAERPKGSFSTLEIQRTEQGDSAMYLCASSLGQANTEAFFGQGTRLTVV.

The genes are TRBV28 and TRBJ1-2, with D maybe TRBD1 (6 bases). V lost 6 bases and J lost 4, with 33 bases in between. Germline V gives CDR1 MDHEN, CDR2 SYDVKM. CDR3 length equals 20 residues. The CDR3 DNA reads as TGTGCCAGCAGCCATTTATTGGGCACAGGGTTTACTACCCCTGGCTATGGCTACACCTTC. Its protein is CASSHLLGTGFTTPGYGYTF.

The chain uses TRBV6-2 or TRBV6-3 and TRBJ2-1; 7 bases line up with TRBD2. CDR1 and CDR2 (germline): MNHEY, SVGEGT. CDR3 length: 15 residues. Germline trimming cut 2 bases from V and 10 bases from J; bases unmatched to any gene: 11. The CDR3 nucleotides are TGTGCCAGCAGTTACATGGGGGGAGGGACGAGAGAGCAGTTCTTC. Protein sequence: CASSYMGGGTREQFF.

The table lists this clone with a few counts. V gene TRBV11-2 combines with J gene TRBJ2-7; no clear D gene. The V gene's germline CDR1 is SGHAT and CDR2 FQNNGV. CDR3 length: 12 residues. Trimming left V 5 bases short and J 5 bases short, with 10 bases between. This CDR3 is CASSPLANEQYF. Written as DNA, the CDR3 is TGTGCCAGCAGCCCTTTAGCAAACGAGCAGTACTTC. Combining the CDR3 with reference TRBV11-2 and TRBJ2-7 gives the whole variable domain EAGVAQSPRYKIIEKRQSVAFWCNPISGHATLYWYQQILGQGPKLLIQFQNNGVVDDSQLPKDRFSAERLKGVDSTLKIQPAKLEDSAVYLCASSPLANEQYFGPGTRLTVT.

V is TRBV27 and J is TRBJ2-7, with 7 bases identical to TRBD2. CDR3 length: 14 amino acids. CDR1 and CDR2 from the germline V gene are MNHEY and SMNVEV (reference sequence). V shed 8 bases, J shed 4 bases, and the junction held 11 bases outside the gene matches. CDR3 nucleotides: TGTGCCAGCCGAAATAGCGCGGGAGCTTACGAGCAGTACTTC. Amino acids: CASRNSAGAYEQYF.

The CDR3 DNA reads as TGTGCCAGCAGGGACTATAGGACCGGGGAGCTGTTTTTT. Its translation: CASRDYRTGELFF. V usage is TRBV25-1 and J usage is TRBJ2-2; a possible D gene is TRBD2 (6 bases). The CDR3 loop spans 13 amino acids. Germline V gene lookup returns CDR1 MGHDK and CDR2 SYGVNS. V lost 6 bases, J lost 5 bases, and 10 bases lay in between.

The V gene is TRBV6-1, the J gene TRBJ2-7, with TRBD1 as a possible D gene (6 bases). This CDR3 comprises 13 residues. Germline lookup yields CDR1 MNHNS and CDR2 SASEGT. V gave up 3 bases and J gave up 4 bases, with 10 bases separating them. The CDR3 loop reads CASSERTEYEQYF. In DNA, the CDR3 is TGTGCCAGCAGTGAGCGGACAGAGTACGAGCAGTACTTC.

This chain links TRBV5-4 with TRBJ1-2; D gene ambiguous. The CDR3 has 14 residues. V shed 1 base and J shed 2 bases, with 9 bases lying between them. Germline CDR1 SGHNT, CDR2 YYREEE (reference sequence). CDR3 coding DNA: TGTGCCAGCAGCTTGAGTCAAACAAACTATGGCTACACCTTC. Amino acid sequence: CASSLSQTNYGYTF.

The chain employs TRBV7-6 and TRBJ1-4; TRBD1 matches at 7 bases. The V and J ends lost 1 base and 15 bases, in that order; junction bases with no gene match: 11. Germline values: CDR1 SGHVS, CDR2 FNYEAQ. This CDR3 is built from 14 residues. Here the CDR3 DNA reads TGTGCCAGCAGCTTAGAAGGGGGCTCGCTCTACTTGTTTTTT. Protein product: CASSLEGGSLYLFF.

The chain combines TRBV30 with TRBJ2-3; TRBD1 agrees at 9 bases. Germline V CDR1 and CDR2: GTSNPN, SVGIG (reference sequence). There are 15 residues in the CDR3. J was trimmed by 2 bases and V by 1 base; bases with no gene match: 4. The CDR3 nucleotides are TGTGCCTGGAGTGCCGGGACAGGGATCACAGATACGCAGTATTTT. Protein sequence: CAWSAGTGITDTQYF.

The J gene is TRBJ2-5, the V gene TRBV9, with 8 bases lining up with TRBD2. The CDR3 spans 14 residues. Germline CDR1 is SGDLS and CDR2 is YYNGEE. Trimming took 4 bases from V and 5 from J; bases not matched to a gene: 7. CDR3 nucleotides: TGTGCCAGCAGCTCCGGGGGGGCCCTTGAGACCCAGTACTTC. This encodes CASSSGGALETQYF.

The chain joins TRBV6-2 or TRBV6-3 to TRBJ1-2; D possibly corresponds to TRBD1 (6 bases). Trimming took 6 bases from V and 0 from J, leaving 14 bases between them. In germline, CDR1 is MNHEY, CDR2 SVGEGT. The CDR3 runs to 15 residues. Written as DNA, the CDR3 is TGTGCCAGCAGCCCCGGACAGTTTTCTAACTATGGCTACACCTTC. It encodes CASSPGQFSNYGYTF.

The rearrangement links TRBV29-1 to TRBJ2-7, with D tentatively TRBD1 (6 bases). The CDR3 totals 14 residues. Between the trimmed V and J ends, which lost 4 bases and 0 bases, there was a span of 13 bases. Germline CDR1 is SQVTM and CDR2 is ANQGSEA. The CDR3 region has the DNA TGCAGCGTTGGGTCCAGGGGTAGCTCCTACGAGCAGTACTTC. It specifies CSVGSRGSSYEQYF.